This TCR beta chain was found in a study of early T cells in non-severe SARS-CoV-2 infection. Study context: Chains were unpaired, as sequencing was done on bulk RNA from unsorted whole blood.

This clonotype has just one count. Unique molecular identifiers were added to individual cDNA molecules. TCRdb re-called the 5' RACE reads through MiXCR, storing one row per CDR3 protein. The sample includes about 38,000 distinct CDR3 sequences, approximately 4.6% of them seen just once. Trimming pared 6 bases from V and 0 bases from J, leaving 6 bases between. The CDR3 is made up of 14 amino acids. Germline V gives CDR1 MNHNS, CDR2 SASEGT. This sequence was found in an adult who was a healthcare worker with PCR-confirmed SARS-CoV-2 infection or an uninfected control (not recorded which). V usage is TRBV6-1 and J usage is TRBJ2-6; no reliable D call. The sequenced material came from whole blood. The CDR3 region is CASRLISGANVLTF. Written as DNA, the CDR3 is TGTGCCAGCAGATTGATCTCTGGGGCCAACGTCCTGACTTTC.